The 26 T cell receptor beta chains presented below share a single source sample, sequenced in a study of Graves' ophthalmopathy and Graves' hyperthyroidism listed by TCRdb under 2018. The sample was run on an Illumina HiSeq 2000. For repertoire sequencing, the TCR beta CDR3 regions were amplified from RNA transcripts. HTBI primers and the Qiagen OneStep RT-PCR kit were used in a first-round RT-PCR, which was followed by a second-round multiplex PCR, size selection and purification. TCRdb took the public reads, trimmed them with fastp at Q25, ran MiXCR for clone calling and kept in-frame beta chains. CDR3 protein duplicates are merged, each entry listing the most common genes and DNA. The sample data list approximately 1.2 million distinct CDR3 sequences, and about 35% of these were observed just once. Clones ranked in the top ten supply roughly 11% of the sample. Sequencing was performed on peripheral blood or thyroid tissue (not recorded which). The receptor set was obtained from an adult man with Graves' hyperthyroidism.

This clonotype was detected many times. The genes are TRBV6-1 and TRBJ1-2; TRBD1 matches 7 bases. Germline CDR1 reads MNHNS; CDR2 reads SASEGT. V dropped 4 bases and J dropped 0; count of bases not matched to a gene: 2. This CDR3 comprises 14 residues. The CDR3 reads CASSVTGPNYGYTF. In nucleotides, the CDR3 is TGTGCCAGCAGTGTGACAGGGCCTAACTATGGCTACACCTTC.

The chain couples TRBV15 to TRBJ1-2; D is uncertain. There are 16 residues in the CDR3. Trimming pared 3 bases from V and 2 bases from J, leaving 16 bases between. Germline CDR1 and CDR2: LNHNV and YYDKDF (reference sequence). CDR3 sequence: CATSSVVAGVNYGYTF. The CDR3, as DNA: TGTGCCACCAGCAGCGTAGTGGCCGGAGTGAACTATGGCTACACCTTC.

The count of this clonotype is one. One end of the junction fails to match germline, which may point to a read error. The rearrangement links TRBV20-1 to TRBJ2-2; 11 bases are a match to TRBD2. Germline lookup yields CDR1 DFQATT and CDR2 SNEGSKA (reference sequence). CDR3 length equals 11 residues. CDR3 nucleotides: TGCAGTGCTAGGGTAGCGGGGGGGCGGGGTTTT. It is translated as CSARVAGGRGF.

This clonotype was observed many times. This rearrangement joins TRBV15 to TRBJ2-7; D is unclear. V lost 0 bases and J 9 bases, leaving 9 bases between the germline ends. The CDR3 contains 12 residues. CDR1 and CDR2 (germline): LNHNV, YYDKDF (reference sequence). The CDR3 here is CATSRDWPPQYF. Written as DNA, the CDR3 is TGTGCCACCAGCAGAGATTGGCCCCCGCAGTACTTC.

This clonotype was observed at least ten times. The chain joins TRBV9 to TRBJ1-1; D gene unclear. Germline CDR1 reads SGDLS; CDR2 reads YYNGEE. CDR3 size: 15 residues. V was trimmed by 6 bases and J by 1 base, leaving 16 bases between them. The CDR3 reads CASNDSPVGNTEAFF. The CDR3 bases are TGTGCCAGCAACGACTCCCCTGTTGGGAACACTGAAGCTTTCTTT.

Of note for this clonotype: The junction does not match germline at one end; this may be a read error. The CDR3 spells CASNQGTETVEQYF. In DNA, the CDR3 is TGTGCCAGCAATCAGGGGACAGAAACCGTCGAGCAGTACTTC. This chain connects TRBV10-1 to TRBJ2-7, with 7 bases fitting TRBD1. The CDR3 is made up of 14 amino acids. Germline CDR1 and CDR2: WNHNN and SYGVQD (reference sequence).

This clonotype was seen ten or more times. The rearrangement joins TRBV9 to TRBJ2-5, with 8 positions matching TRBD2. V dropped 0 bases and J dropped 0; count of bases not matched to a gene: 4. Germline V gene lookup returns CDR1 SGDLS and CDR2 YYNGEE. The CDR3 is 16 residues long. CDR3 sequence: CASSVAGGIHQETQYF. CDR3 nucleotide sequence: TGTGCCAGCAGCGTAGCGGGAGGGATACACCAAGAGACCCAGTACTTC.

This clonotype was counted at least ten times. The V and J genes are TRBV2 and TRBJ2-7, with D possibly matching TRBD1 (5 bases). Looked up from germline, CDR1 is SNHLY and CDR2 is FYNNEI. V was cut by 8 bases and J by 0 bases, with 11 bases left in between. The CDR3 is made up of 13 amino acids. The CDR3 DNA follows: TGTGCCAGCTCACAGGTGATCTCCTACGAGCAGTACTTC. Translated, it gives CASSQVISYEQYF.

This clonotype was observed at least ten times. The chain uses TRBV7-2 and TRBJ1-5, with D possibly matching TRBD1 (6 bases). Trimming removed 2 bases from V and 8 bases from J, with 13 bases in between. The CDR3 length is 14 residues. CDR1 and CDR2 (germline): SGHTA, FQGNSA. CDR3 DNA: TGTGCCAGCAGCTTATTCACAGGGCTGGAGCCCCAGCATTTT. This gives the protein CASSLFTGLEPQHF.

The chain uses TRBV7-2 and TRBJ2-5, with D maybe TRBD1 (6 bases). The DNA end is more similar to TRBJ2-1, so the J call may be wrong. This CDR3 contains 13 residues. From germline, CDR1 is SGHTA and CDR2 FQGNSA. The CDR3 reads CASSPRTVHEQFF. CDR3 nucleotide sequence: TGTGCCAGCAGCCCCCGGACAGTTCATGAGCAGTTCTTC.

This clonotype was counted between two and nine times. This sequence joins TRBV7-2 and TRBJ2-7; tentatively, D is TRBD2 (5 bases). The CDR3 loop spans 12 amino acids. The V gene lost 7 bases and the J gene lost 3 bases, with 10 bases spanning the gap. Germline assignment: CDR1 SGHTA and CDR2 FQGNSA. Written as DNA, the CDR3 is TGTGCCAGCACGTCCGGGAACTACGAGCAGTACTTC. It specifies CASTSGNYEQYF.

This clonotype has at least ten counts. This rearrangement joins TRBV20-1 to TRBJ1-2; D unclear. CDR1 and CDR2 (germline): DFQATT, SNEGSKA (reference sequence). CDR3 size: 13 residues. The CDR3: CRVGSDRLYGYTF. The CDR3 coding sequence is TGCAGAGTTGGCAGCGACCGCCTCTATGGCTACACCTTC.

Only a few counts were recorded for this clonotype. V gene TRBV12-3 or TRBV12-4 combines with J gene TRBJ2-5; no reliable D call. CDR3 size: 13 residues. The ends were cut back, 2 bases at V and 9 bases at J, with 13 bases in the middle. CDR3 sequence (DNA): TGTGCCAGCAGTTTAACATGGGATCAGCCCCAGTACTTC. This codes for CASSLTWDQPQYF.

V and J are TRBV10-3 and TRBJ2-6, with D possibly being TRBD1 or TRBD2 (5 bases each). CDR1 ENHRY and CDR2 SYGVKD come from the germline V gene. This CDR3 has 16 amino acids. The V end lost 4 bases, the J end lost 0 bases, and 10 bases lay between the germline ends. Here the CDR3 reads CAISGDGSSGANVLTF. The DNA of the CDR3 is TGTGCCATCAGTGGGGACGGAAGCTCTGGGGCCAACGTCCTGACTTTC.

The J gene is TRBJ2-5, the V gene TRBV10-3; 11 bases agree with TRBD2. Looked up from germline, CDR1 is ENHRY and CDR2 is SYGVKD. This CDR3 region has 17 residues. After removal of 0 bases from V and 5 bases from J, the junction contained 8 bases not matched to a gene. As DNA, the CDR3 is TGTGCCATCAGTGAGTCTTGGCTAGCGGGGGGCTCGGAGACCCAGTACTTC. Translating it yields CAISESWLAGGSETQYF.

A few counts support this clonotype. The chain combines TRBV29-1 with TRBJ1-3; no definite D call. The V end was cut by 7 bases, the J end by 0 bases, with 22 bases between. The CDR3 is 17 residues long. Germline CDR1 SQVTM, CDR2 ANQGSEA. As DNA, the CDR3 is TGCAGCGCGGTAGGGTCTCTGAGAGAAGACTCTGGAAACACCATATATTTT. Residues: CSAVGSLREDSGNTIYF.

This clonotype has a count of ten or more. V and J are TRBV7-8 and TRBJ2-5; 10 bases are a match to TRBD1. The CDR3 consists of 17 residues. Trimming removed 5 bases from V and 5 bases from J; junction bases left unmatched: 14. CDR1 is SGHVS and CDR2 is FQNEAQ in the germline V gene. CDR3 bases: TGTGCCAGCAGCCAGGACCCGACAGGGGGCGCCTGGGAGACCCAGTACTTC. Protein sequence: CASSQDPTGGAWETQYF.

The chain employs TRBV19 and TRBJ1-2, with 12 bases aligning to TRBD1. CDR3 size: 15 residues. From germline, CDR1 is LNHDA and CDR2 SQIVND (reference sequence). V lost 10 bases, J lost 9 bases, and 15 bases stayed unmatched. The CDR3 is CATSWTGTGGASYTF. In DNA, the CDR3 is TGTGCCACCTCTTGGACCGGGACAGGGGGCGCGAGCTACACCTTC.

This clonotype was observed a handful of times. V usage is TRBV9 and J usage is TRBJ2-7; D might be TRBD1 or TRBD2, each matching 5 bases. Germline loops: CDR1 SGDLS, CDR2 YYNGEE. Between the trimmed V and J ends, which lost 3 bases and 3 bases, there was a span of 16 bases. The CDR3 totals 15 residues. This chain's CDR3 is CASSATPGPFYEQYF. In nucleotides, the CDR3 is TGTGCCAGCAGCGCCACCCCGGGACCTTTCTACGAGCAGTACTTC.

This clonotype came up many times. This sequence joins TRBV20-1 and TRBJ2-7; 9 nucleotides match TRBD1. CDR1 is DFQATT, CDR2 SNEGSKA, per germline (reference sequence). This CDR3 has 12 amino acids. In nucleotides, the CDR3 is TGCGGGGCAGGGACAGGGCTCTACGAGCAGTACTTC. Translated: CGAGTGLYEQYF.

This clonotype was observed many times. This chain uses TRBV29-1 with TRBJ1-2, with 8 bases lining up with TRBD1. This CDR3 has 12 residues. V dropped 5 bases and J dropped 3; count of bases not matched to a gene: 2. The germline V gene encodes CDR1 SQVTM and CDR2 ANQGSEA. This CDR3 is CSVQTGDYGYTF. For the CDR3, the DNA is TGCAGCGTTCAGACAGGGGACTATGGCTACACCTTC.

This clonotype appeared many times. The chain carries TRBV19 and TRBJ1-2; 7 bases are shared with TRBD1. The CDR3 has 13 amino acids. Germline CDR1 and CDR2: LNHDA and SQIVND (reference sequence). V shed 8 bases, J shed 8 bases, and the junction held 11 bases outside the gene matches. DNA for the CDR3: TGTGCCAGTGGAATGACAGGGCTGAGAGGCTACACCTTC. This sequence encodes CASGMTGLRGYTF.

The chain employs TRBV10-3 and TRBJ2-5, with 8 bases matching TRBD1. With 6 bases clipped from V and 5 bases from J, the junction kept 5 bases outside the gene matches. CDR1 is ENHRY, CDR2 SYGVKD, per germline. The CDR3 is made up of 13 amino acids. The CDR3 DNA reads TGTGCCATCAGGGGACAGGCCGCGGAGACCCAGTACTTC. This encodes CAIRGQAAETQYF.

CDR3 amino acids: CASSLADSDEQYF. For the CDR3, the DNA is TGTGCCAGCAGCTTAGCCGACAGTGACGAGCAGTACTTC. The V call is TRBV7-9, the J call TRBJ2-7; possible D gene TRBD1, 5 bases. V was pared by 0 bases and J by 5 bases, with 8 bases between. In germline, CDR1 is SEHNR, CDR2 FQNEAQ (reference sequence). The CDR3 extends over 13 amino acids.

This chain joins TRBV12-3 or TRBV12-4 and TRBJ1-4, with unresolved D. This CDR3 has 14 amino acids. V was shortened by 6 bases and J by 10 bases, with 18 bases between the two germline ends. CDR3 coding DNA: TGTGCCAGCAGCTCAGACTCCCATTACGGAAAACTGTTTTTT. Encoded protein: CASSSDSHYGKLFF.

This clonotype was seen many times. The chain has TRBV7-9 and TRBJ2-5; D is unclear. The CDR3 loop spans 16 amino acids. The V end was cut by 7 bases, the J end by 1 base, with 19 bases between. Germline V lookup: CDR1 SEHNR, CDR2 FQNEAQ (reference sequence). As DNA, the CDR3 is TGTGCCAGCAACGAGTTGGGCAGCCGCTCCCAAGAGACCCAGTACTTC. It is translated as CASNELGSRSQETQYF.